A single sample is the source of the 17 T cell receptor beta chains below, sequenced in a study of shared clonotypes between healthy human individuals. CD45RO-negative, CCR7-positively selected cells formed the naive CD8 fraction, excluding terminally differentiated effector memory CD45RA+ cells. Clones were sequenced by immunoSEQ multiplex PCR, and TCRdb holds only the in-frame ones, with some missing. Here the sample spans 1.5 million to 2.5 million clones, 85% to 95% being singletons. Material for sequencing was naive CD8+ T cells sorted from blood. Receptors were obtained from a man aged 18 to 29 in good health.

The gene calls are TRBV5-1 and TRBJ2-7; D unclear. Per germline, CDR1 SGHRS and CDR2 YFSETQ. The length of the CDR3 is 13 residues. Trimming took 6 bases from V and 7 from J, leaving 17 bases between them. The chain's CDR3 is CASTHDPLSEQYF. The CDR3 coding sequence is TGCGCCAGCACTCACGACCCCCTTTCTGAGCAGTACTTC.

The chain carries TRBV30 and TRBJ2-1; D uncertain. V lost 0 bases, J lost 7 bases, and 7 bases lay in between. The CDR3 runs to 12 residues. Looked up from germline, CDR1 is GTSNPN and CDR2 is SVGIG (reference sequence). This CDR3 is CAWSVTVNEQFF. CDR3 in DNA: TGTGCCTGGAGTGTGACTGTAAATGAGCAGTTCTTC. Supplemented by reference TRBV30 and TRBJ2-1, the full variable domain reads SQTIHQWPATLVQPVGSPLSLECTVEGTSNPNLYWYRQAAGRGLQLLFYSVGIGQISSEVPQNLSASRPQDRQFILSSKKLLLSDSGFYLCAWSVTVNEQFFGPGTRLTVL.

The rearrangement links TRBV6-5 to TRBJ1-1; D uncertain. The germline V gene has CDR1 MNHEY and CDR2 SVGAGI. This CDR3 comprises 13 residues. The germline V and J ends were trimmed by 6 bases and 5 bases, with 13 bases remaining between them. DNA for the CDR3: TGTGCCAGCAGCGGAGCCTCGGTTACTGAAGCTTTCTTT. Translation gives CASSGASVTEAFF.

V gene TRBV5-1 combines with J gene TRBJ1-1; D is perhaps TRBD1 (6 bases). Deletions cut 3 bases from V and 0 bases from J, with 12 bases between. The CDR3 consists of 15 residues. Germline CDR1 is SGHRS and CDR2 is YFSETQ. The CDR3 DNA is TGCGCCAGCAGCTGGGGGGACAACATGAACACTGAAGCTTTCTTT. Protein sequence: CASSWGDNMNTEAFF.

As regards this clone: This sample includes further DNA sequences coding for the same CDR3. V gene TRBV7-9 combines with J gene TRBJ1-1; the D is unclear. The germline gives CDR1 SEHNR, CDR2 FQNEAQ (reference sequence). The V end lost 5 bases, the J end lost 5 bases, and 12 bases lay between the germline ends. The CDR3 loop spans 13 amino acids. This chain's CDR3 is CASSPPAGTEAFF. In DNA form, the CDR3 reads TGTGCCAGCAGCCCACCGGCGGGTACTGAAGCTTTCTTT.

The table lists this clone with a count of one. The V gene is TRBV6-1, the J gene TRBJ2-1; D is uncertain. CDR1 and CDR2 from the germline V gene are MNHNS and SASEGT. CDR3 length: 12 amino acids. Trimming removed 6 bases from V and 9 bases from J, with 12 bases in between. The CDR3 DNA reads TGTGCCAGCAGCTCACTATCCGGTGAGCAGTTCTTC. This sequence encodes CASSSLSGEQFF.

The chain has TRBV13 and TRBJ2-5; 10 bases align to TRBD1. Germline V CDR1 and CDR2: PRHDT, FYEKMQ (reference sequence). Trimming cost V 4 bases and J 5 bases; bases outside gene matches: 1. The CDR3 covers 13 residues. CDR3: CASSWDRGETQYF. DNA for the CDR3: TGTGCCAGCAGCTGGGACAGGGGTGAGACCCAGTACTTC.

As regards this clone: The junction differs from germline at one of its ends, possibly a read error. In the same sample, other DNA sequences code for this CDR3. The chain has TRBV7-7 and TRBJ2-3; 9 bases match TRBD1. The CDR3 extends over 15 amino acids. Germline CDR1 reads SSHAT; CDR2 reads FNYEAQ (reference sequence). CDR3 in DNA: TGTGCTAGCAGCCTAGGGACAGGGTCGACAGATACGCAGTATTTT. This gives the protein CASSLGTGSTDTQYF.

The chain has TRBV27 and TRBJ2-5; 7 nucleotides agree with TRBD1. V lost 6 bases to trimming and J lost 4 bases; unmatched junction nucleotides: 5. CDR1 and CDR2 from the germline V gene are MNHEY and SMNVEV (reference sequence). The length of the CDR3 is 13 residues. The CDR3 is CASRITGAETQYF. The CDR3, as DNA: TGTGCCAGCAGAATTACAGGGGCAGAGACCCAGTACTTC.

DNA of the CDR3: TGTGCCAGTAGTATCTTTGTTAGCGAATACAATGAGCAGTTCTTC. Amino acid sequence: CASSIFVSEYNEQFF. The chain links TRBV19 to TRBJ2-1; possible D gene TRBD2, 5 bases. Deletions cut 3 bases from V and 4 bases from J, with 13 bases between. This CDR3 has 15 residues. Germline values: CDR1 LNHDA, CDR2 SQIVND (reference sequence).

The J gene is TRBJ1-3, the V gene TRBV7-2; D ambiguous. V shed 6 bases and J shed 6 bases, with 6 bases lying between them. CDR1 SGHTA and CDR2 FQGNSA come from the germline V gene. The CDR3 length is 11 residues. CDR3 sequence (DNA): TGTGCCAGCAGGGATGCAAACACCATATATTTT. Encoded protein: CASRDANTIYF.

The rearrangement joins TRBV5-6 to TRBJ2-7; tentatively, D is TRBD1 (5 bases). The CDR3 runs 14 residues. Germline V lookup: CDR1 SGHDT, CDR2 YYEEEE. Trimming shortened V by 0 bases and J by 6 bases, and 13 bases separated the two germline ends. CDR3 DNA: TGTGCCAGCAGCTTGGGGCAGGGTGCCCTCGAGCAGTACTTC. Its protein product is CASSLGQGALEQYF.

This clone came up once. The gene calls are TRBV28 and TRBJ2-2; 7 positions agree with TRBD2. CDR3 size: 16 residues. Germline assignment: CDR1 MDHEN and CDR2 SYDVKM. With 3 bases clipped from V and 3 bases from J, the junction kept 7 bases outside the gene matches. The CDR3 bases are TGTGCCAGCAGTTTTTTTAGGGGAGGGGACACCGGGGAGCTGTTTTTT. This encodes CASSFFRGGDTGELFF.

J is TRBJ1-2 and V is TRBV7-9; D possibly corresponds to TRBD1 (5 bases). The V end was cut by 5 bases, the J end by 4 bases, with 14 bases between. Germline V CDR1 and CDR2: SEHNR, FQNEAQ (reference sequence). This CDR3 spans 14 amino acids. CDR3 DNA sequence: TGTGCCAGCAGCCACACCGGGACCCTCTATGGCTACACCTTC. Translated, it gives CASSHTGTLYGYTF. The full variable domain, in which reference TRBV7-9 and TRBJ1-2 provide the parts outside the CDR3, is DTGVSQNPRHKITKRGQNVTFRCDPISEHNRLYWYRQTLGQGPEFLTYFQNEAQLEKSRLLSDRFSAERPKGSFSTLEIQRTEQGDSAMYLCASSHTGTLYGYTFGSGTRLTVV.

The V call is TRBV29-1, the J call TRBJ1-5; no reliable D call. In germline, CDR1 is SQVTM, CDR2 ANQGSEA. V dropped 4 bases and J dropped 0 bases, with 7 bases sitting between them. The CDR3 spans 13 residues. The CDR3 DNA reads as TGCAGCGTTGTCTGTTATAGCAATCAGCCCCAGCATTTT. Protein product: CSVVCYSNQPQHF.

The rearrangement joins TRBV5-4 to TRBJ2-5; D gene unclear. CDR1 is SGHNT, CDR2 YYREEE, per germline (reference sequence). The CDR3 consists of 14 residues. Trimming took off 2 bases at V and 0 bases at J, with 8 bases between the two ends. The CDR3 sequence: CASSFRSNQETQYF. The CDR3, as DNA: TGTGCCAGCAGCTTCAGGAGTAACCAAGAGACCCAGTACTTC. The full variable domain, rest sourced from reference TRBV5-4 and TRBJ2-5, is ETGVTQSPTHLIKTRGQQVTLRCSSQSGHNTVSWYQQALGQGPQFIFQYYREEENGRGNFPPRFSGLQFPNYSSELNVNALELDDSALYLCASSFRSNQETQYFGPGTRLLVL.

The rearrangement joins TRBV5-1 to TRBJ2-5, with 7 nucleotides matching TRBD1. V dropped 3 bases and J dropped 4; count of bases not matched to a gene: 6. In germline, CDR1 is SGHRS, CDR2 YFSETQ. This CDR3 region has 14 residues. The chain's CDR3 is CASSWTGLLETQYF. Written as DNA, the CDR3 is TGCGCCAGCAGCTGGACAGGCCTTCTAGAGACCCAGTACTTC.